One sample yielded the 3 T cell receptor beta chains listed below, sequenced in a study of T-cell reconstitution after alpha-beta-depleted transplantation in children. This sample's TCRbeta library carried unique molecular identifier barcodes. TCRdb independently ran MiXCR on the PCR reads; one entry per CDR3 protein. The table shows fewer than 750,000 distinct CDR3 sequences, with under 30% occurring only once. Sample: PBMCs, mostly from graft donor cells, taken 360 days after TCRalphabeta/CD19-depleted stem cell transplant. The receptors come from a boy younger than two who had a stem cell transplant for acute myeloid leukemia, so the T cells may come from the graft donor.

In this sample, this clonotype turned up a few times. The chain has TRBV19 and TRBJ2-2, with 8 bases fitting TRBD1. CDR1 is LNHDA and CDR2 is SQIVND in the germline V gene (reference sequence). The CDR3 extends over 15 amino acids. Unmatched junction bases numbered 2, after V lost 3 bases and J lost 2 bases. CDR3 loop: CASSMGQANTGELFF. The DNA of the CDR3 is TGTGCCAGTAGTATGGGACAGGCCAACACCGGGGAGCTGTTTTTT.

This clonotype was seen many times. This chain joins TRBV29-1 and TRBJ2-4; weak D call: TRBD2 (5 bases). V was shortened by 7 bases and J by 0 bases, with 7 bases between the two germline ends. This CDR3 has 12 residues. Germline V gene sequence: CDR1 SQVTM, CDR2 ANQGSEA. Written as DNA, the CDR3 is TGCAGCGGGGGAGAAGCCAAAAACATTCAGTACTTC. Its protein product is CSGGEAKNIQYF. The full variable domain, completed using reference TRBV29-1 and TRBJ2-4, is SAVISQKPSRDICQRGTSLTIQCQVDSQVTMMFWYRQQPGQSLTLIATANQGSEATYESGFVIDKFPISRPNLTFSTLTVSNMSPEDSSIYLCSGGEAKNIQYFGAGTRLSVL.

The rearrangement links TRBV11-2 to TRBJ2-7, with D unresolved. From germline, CDR1 is SGHAT and CDR2 FQNNGV. Trimming removed 5 bases at V and 3 bases at J, with 11 bases between. This CDR3 spans 13 amino acids. The CDR3 nucleotides are TGTGCCAGCAGCCCTGACACTCACTACGAGCAGTACGTC. This translates into CASSPDTHYEQYV.